Reported below is one T cell receptor (beta chain). Its antigen is unidentified. This sample is part of a study of T cell responses to AZD1222 COVID-19 vaccine. General study points: Repertoires in all cases were sampled only once the peak T cell response had passed. The donors showed a predominance of white British ancestry and of females, with possible underestimation of clonal diversity. Just six AZD1222 recipients were seropositive at baseline.

Libraries were prepared by immunoSEQ multiplex PCR; TCRdb keeps only in-frame clonotypes and omits some of them. The sample holds some 96,000 clones, about 90% seen once. Germline values: CDR1 GTSNPN, CDR2 SVGIG (reference sequence). Trimming cost V 6 bases and J 3 bases, with 18 bases left between them. The CDR3 loop spans 16 amino acids. Pooling was applied to second doses at about 4 or about 12 weeks. The chain carries TRBV30 and TRBJ1-6; possible D gene TRBD1, 6 bases. The starting material was peripheral blood, obtained 28 days after the second AZD1222 dose. The clonotype was recovered from an adult who received the AZD1222 COVID-19 vaccine. CDR3 nucleotides: TGTGCCTGCCCAAGGGGGTCCGGAAACTATAATTCACCCCTCCACTTT. As protein: CACPRGSGNYNSPLHF.